Here is one T cell receptor beta chain with its context. This sample was taken from a study of blood T cell repertoires in COVID-19. Study-level information: Researchers got acute and convalescent COVID-19 samples from the United States, Italy and Spain. Sample material is recorded as cDNA or gDNA derived from T cells, B-cell-depleted T cells, or PBMCs.

This CDR3 spans 15 amino acids. Trimming removed 10 bases from V and 1 base from J, with 18 bases in between. Germline values: CDR1 SNHLY, CDR2 FYNNEI. Under the authors' procedure: Reference gene primers were amplified, and this amplification served to estimate nucleated cell counts. The protocol was immunoSEQ multiplex PCR, while the TCRdb copy is restricted to in-frame clones and leaves out a portion. The V and J calls and clone size were taken over from that table, and D and trimming were inferred from the DNA. The sample yields about 240,000 clones, over 75% seen once. The rearrangement joins TRBV2 to TRBJ2-3, with D perhaps matching TRBD1 (5 bases). The receptor comes from a man aged 30 to 39 who had recovered from COVID-19. Sequencing used peripheral blood. This CDR3 reads CAKPGGAIGTDTQYF. CDR3 bases: TGTGCCAAACCAGGTGGGGCCATTGGCACAGATACGCAGTATTTT.